The T cell receptor (beta chain) described here comes from a study of OX40 agonist ivuxolimab in advanced cancers. Across the whole study: The patients' treatment was ivuxolimab, an agonistic anti-OX40 (CD134) antibody. Enrollees could have had prior anti-PD-1, anti-PD-L1 or anti-CTLA-4 therapy, which about 40% had received.

This CDR3 contains 17 residues. Germline V gives CDR1 SGHVS, CDR2 FNYEAQ. J was trimmed by 5 bases and V by 5 bases; bases with no gene match: 10. Exclusion applied to patients with autoimmune disease history or systemic immunosuppression. TCRdb's table, derived via immunoSEQ multiplex PCR, lists solely in-frame clones and lacks some. The table has about 40,000 clones, approximately 88% seen once. This rearrangement joins TRBV7-6 to TRBJ2-1; TRBD2 matches at 12 bases. The sample consisted of CD4+ or CD8+ T cells sorted from blood, taken in a trial of the OX40 agonist ivuxolimab. The clonotype comes from an adult with an advanced solid tumor such as melanoma, head and neck, liver or kidney cancer. The CDR3 sequence: CASSTRLAGAHNNEQFF. The CDR3 bases are TGTGCCAGCAGCACCCGACTAGCGGGAGCCCATAACAATGAGCAGTTCTTC.